Listed below are T cell receptor beta chains from one sample, sequenced in a study of blood T cell repertoires in COVID-19. This table comes from immunoSEQ multiplex PCR, and its TCRdb copy is limited to in-frame clones, with some not included. Found here are 400,000 to 450,000 clones, about 90% of them singletons; the top ten hold 0.55% to 0.75%. Sequencing was performed on PBMCs or T cells enriched from blood (not recorded which). The receptors stem from a man younger than 35 who had recovered from COVID-19. Each CDR3 is given with its conserved first and last residue. The D gene is left open where the match is weak. Clone size is not always given. Where it is, it says once, few, many or a class for expanded clones.

NA,NA,TRBV27,TRBJ1-5,TGTGCCAGCAGTTTAGGACCCAGGGATCAGCCCCAGCATTTT,CASSLGPRDQPQHF
NA,NA,TRBV6-5,TRBJ1-3,TGTGCCAGCAGATCCTCCCGCGGGGGAAACACCATATATTTT,CASRSSRGGNTIYF
NA,TRBD1,TRBV19,TRBJ1-1,TGTGCCAGTAGCACCACCTCAGGGGGGCGCGCTGAAGCTTTCTTT,CASSTTSGGRAEAFF
once,NA,TRBV13,TRBJ1-2,TGTGCCAGCAGCTACCGGGATGGGCCCTATGGCTACACCTTC,CASSYRDGPYGYTF
NA,TRBD1,TRBV5-4,TRBJ2-1,TGTGCCAGCAGTTCCCGGGACAGGGGCCCTGAGCAGTTCTTC,CASSSRDRGPEQFF
NA,NA,TRBV7-8,TRBJ1-1,TGTGCCAGCAGCCTCACATGGCCCGGGAGGGGGGACACTGAAGCTTTCTTT,CASSLTWPGRGDTEAFF
NA,TRBD2,TRBV27,TRBJ2-3,TGTGCCAGCAGTTCAAAGGGCCTTAGCGGGAGGTCCGGAGATACGCAGTATTTT,CASSSKGLSGRSGDTQYF
NA,NA,TRBV10-2,TRBJ2-3,TGCGCCAGCAGTGTGGAGGGCCGGTTAGATACGCAGTATTTT,CASSVEGRLDTQYF
NA,NA,TRBV6-1,TRBJ1-5,TGTGCCAGCAGTGAAGCGAGGGGGGGGCTGCATCAGCCCCAGCATTTT,CASSEARGGLHQPQHF
NA,NA,TRBV29-1,TRBJ1-3,TGCAGCGTTGGGGCTACCTCAGGGCATGGAAACACCATATATTTT,CSVGATSGHGNTIYF
NA,NA,TRBV4-1,TRBJ2-7,TGCGCCAGCAGCCAAGACCGAGGGACTTCGACCTACGAGCAGTACTTC,CASSQDRGTSTYEQYF
NA,TRBD1,TRBV3-1/TRBV3-2,TRBJ1-1,TGTGCCAGCAGCCCGACAGGGGGTAGGACTGAAGCTTTCTTT,CASSPTGGRTEAFF
once,TRBD1,TRBV19,TRBJ1-5,TGTGCCAGTAGTAGGGACAGGGGGCGTCAGCCCCAGCATTTT,CASSRDRGRQPQHF
NA,TRBD1,TRBV9,TRBJ1-1,TGTGCCAGCAGCTCGGGACAGCATAACACTGAAGCTTTCTTT,CASSSGQHNTEAFF
NA,NA,TRBV7-2,TRBJ1-5,TGTGCCAGCAGCTCGGAGCGGGGGAGAGATCAGCCCCAGCATTTT,CASSSERGRDQPQHF
NA,TRBD2,TRBV5-4,TRBJ2-2,TGTGCCAGCAGCGAAGGAGCGGGAGGGGGAACCGGGGAGCTGTTTTTT,CASSEGAGGGTGELFF
NA,NA,TRBV5-1,TRBJ2-1,TGCGCCAGCAGCTGGGGACTTACCGACGGCTCCTACAATGAGCAGTTCTTC,CASSWGLTDGSYNEQFF
NA,TRBD1,TRBV2,TRBJ2-1,TGTGCCAGCAGAGGGGGACAGAGCTCCTACAATGAGCAGTTCTTC,CASRGGQSSYNEQFF
NA,NA,TRBV10-3,TRBJ1-5,TGTGCCATCAGTGAGTCGGCGCATAACGGGCAGCCCCAGCATTTT,CAISESAHNGQPQHF
NA,TRBD1,TRBV7-3,TRBJ1-2,TGTGCCAGCAGCTTGGACAGGGAGGATGGCTACACCTTC,CASSLDREDGYTF
NA,NA,TRBV19,TRBJ1-4,TGTGCCAGTAGTATTGTGGCAGGGCCTGCAACTAATGAAAAACTGTTTTTT,CASSIVAGPATNEKLFF
NA,NA,TRBV9,TRBJ1-1,TGTGCCAGCAGCGGGCGGGGGCGCGGGGACACTGAAGCTTTCTTT,CASSGRGRGDTEAFF
NA,NA,TRBV5-1,TRBJ1-1,TGCGCCAGCAGCTTGTTCTCAGAGGGTGAAGCTTTCTTT,CASSLFSEGEAFF
once,TRBD1,TRBV29-1,TRBJ1-2,TGCAGCGTGGGGGACAGGGTTGCTGGCTACACCTTC,CSVGDRVAGYTF
NA,NA,TRBV9,TRBJ2-2,TGTGCCAGCAGCTCCAACACGAAGGGGGTGAACACCGGGGAGCTGTTTTTT,CASSSNTKGVNTGELFF
NA,NA,TRBV10-1,TRBJ2-3,TGCGCCAGCAGTGAGTCGGGCTCTGGTACGCAGTATTTT,CASSESGSGTQYF
NA,TRBD1,TRBV10-3,TRBJ1-1,TGTGCCATCAGACTCGGGACAGAGAACACTGAAGCTTTCTTT,CAIRLGTENTEAFF
NA,TRBD1,TRBV3-1/TRBV3-2,TRBJ1-2,TGTGCCAGCAGCTTAAGACAGGGCGGGGGCTACACCTTC,CASSLRQGGGYTF
once,TRBD1,TRBV27,TRBJ2-7,TGTGCCAGCAGTTACATCGGACAGGGTGACTACGAGCAGTACTTC,CASSYIGQGDYEQYF
NA,NA,TRBV4-1,TRBJ1-4,TGCGCCAGCAGCCAAGATCCTGTCGTGAGGAGGGCGACTAATGAAAAACTGTTTTTT,CASSQDPVVRRATNEKLFF
NA,NA,TRBV9,TRBJ2-1,TGTGCCAGCAGCGTCCCAGGGTACTACAATGAGCAGTTCTTC,CASSVPGYYNEQFF
NA,TRBD1,TRBV2,TRBJ2-2,TGTGCCAGCAGCGAAACAGGGGACACCGGGGAGCTGTTTTTT,CASSETGDTGELFF
NA,TRBD1,TRBV10-3,TRBJ2-3,TGTGCCATCAGTGAAGACAGGGGGCTCGGGGATACGCAGTATTTT,CAISEDRGLGDTQYF
NA,NA,TRBV15,TRBJ1-1,TGTGCCACCAGCGTCGGCAGGGTCGCTGAAGCTTTCTTT,CATSVGRVAEAFF
once,NA,TRBV10-3,TRBJ2-1,TGTGCCATCACTGGAAACGGGAAGAAATTGAATGAGCAGTTCTTC,CAITGNGKKLNEQFF
once,TRBD2,TRBV9,TRBJ2-5,TGTGCCAGCAGCGAAGGGACTAGCTCAGAGACCCAGTACTTC,CASSEGTSSETQYF
once,TRBD1,TRBV6-5,TRBJ1-1,TGTGCCAGCAGTTCAGGGGGCTCCCTTGGGTATGAAGCTTTCTTT,CASSSGGSLGYEAFF
NA,NA,TRBV5-1,TRBJ2-2,TGCGCCAGCAGCCTGGGGCTCGCGAACACCGGGGAGCTGTTTTTT,CASSLGLANTGELFF
NA,TRBD1,TRBV10-2,TRBJ1-1,TGCGCCAGCAGTGGCAGGGGGCCAGCAGCTTTCTTT,CASSGRGPAAFF
NA,NA,TRBV24-1,TRBJ2-3,TGTGCCACCAGTGACCCAGGCCAAATACTTCATACGCAGTATTTT,CATSDPGQILHTQYF
NA,NA,TRBV5-5,TRBJ2-1,TGTGCCAGCAGCTGGACTGTCAGCTCCTACAATGAGCAGTTCTTC,CASSWTVSSYNEQFF
once,NA,TRBV12-3/TRBV12-4,TRBJ2-1,TGTGCCAGCAGTACAGGGACGAATGAGCAGTTCTTC,CASSTGTNEQFF
once,NA,TRBV6-5,TRBJ1-2,TGTGCCAGCAGTTACTCGATAGCAGAGAACTATGGCTACACCTTC,CASSYSIAENYGYTF
once,NA,TRBV5-1,TRBJ2-3,TGCGCCAGCAGCAGAGGAGAGGAGGTTATAGCAGATACGCAGTATTTT,CASSRGEEVIADTQYF